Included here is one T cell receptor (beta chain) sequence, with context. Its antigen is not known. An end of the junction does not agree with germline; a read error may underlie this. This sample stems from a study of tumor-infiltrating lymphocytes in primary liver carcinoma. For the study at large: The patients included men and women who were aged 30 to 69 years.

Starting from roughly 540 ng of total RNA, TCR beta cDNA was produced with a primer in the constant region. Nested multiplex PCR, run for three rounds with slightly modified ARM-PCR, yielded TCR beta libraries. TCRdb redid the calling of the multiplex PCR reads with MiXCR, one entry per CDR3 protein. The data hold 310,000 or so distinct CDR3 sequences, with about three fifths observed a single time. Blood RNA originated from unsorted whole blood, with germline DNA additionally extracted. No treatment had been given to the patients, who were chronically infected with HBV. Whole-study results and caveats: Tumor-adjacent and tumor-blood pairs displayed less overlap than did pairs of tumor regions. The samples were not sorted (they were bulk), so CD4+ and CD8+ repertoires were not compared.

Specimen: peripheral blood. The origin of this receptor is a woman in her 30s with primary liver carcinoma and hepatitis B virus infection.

CDR3 sequence reads: CASSSTFASETHYF. CDR3 in DNA: TGTGCCAGCAGCTCAACCTTCGCGTCGGAGACCCATTACTTC. The chain combines TRBV11-3 with TRBJ2-5, with no clear D. The CDR3 length is 14 residues. Germline CDR1 SGHNT, CDR2 YENEEA. The complete variable domain, with remaining parts taken from reference TRBV11-3 and TRBJ2-5, reads EAGVVQSPRYKIIEKKQPVAFWCNPISGHNTLYWYLQNLGQGPELLIRYENEEAVDDSQLPKDRFSAERLKGVDSTLKIQPAELGDSAVYLCASSSTFASETHYFGPGTRLLVL.